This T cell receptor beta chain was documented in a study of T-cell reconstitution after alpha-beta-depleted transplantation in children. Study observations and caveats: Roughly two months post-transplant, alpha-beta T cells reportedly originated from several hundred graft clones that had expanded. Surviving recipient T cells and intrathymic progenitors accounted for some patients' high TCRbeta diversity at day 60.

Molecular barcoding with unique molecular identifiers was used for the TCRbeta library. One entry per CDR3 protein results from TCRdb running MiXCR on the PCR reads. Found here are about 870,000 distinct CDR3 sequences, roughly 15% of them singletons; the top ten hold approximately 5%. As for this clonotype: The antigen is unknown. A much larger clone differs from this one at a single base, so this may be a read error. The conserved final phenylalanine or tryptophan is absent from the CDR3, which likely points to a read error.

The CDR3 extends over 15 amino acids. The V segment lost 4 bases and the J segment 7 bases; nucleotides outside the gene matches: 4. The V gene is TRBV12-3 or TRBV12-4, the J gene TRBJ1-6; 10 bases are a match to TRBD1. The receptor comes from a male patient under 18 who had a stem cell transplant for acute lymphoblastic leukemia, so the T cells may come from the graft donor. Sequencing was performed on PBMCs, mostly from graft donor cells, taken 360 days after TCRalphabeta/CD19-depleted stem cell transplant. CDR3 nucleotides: TGTGCCAGCAGTTGGACAGGGGGGGCGAATTCACCCCTCCACTGT. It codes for CASSWTGGANSPLHC.